The text below deals with one T cell receptor beta chain. Sequencing used immunoSEQ multiplex PCR; TCRdb keeps in-frame clones, though not all of them. The sample includes 3,500 to 4,500 clones, less than 98% of them seen just once. The entry originates in a study of naive CD8 T cells in extremely preterm neonates. The V and J ends lost 2 bases and 6 bases, in that order; junction bases with no gene match: 14. Germline V gene data show CDR1 as LNHDA and CDR2 as SQIVND (reference sequence). The CDR3 consists of 18 residues. Material: naive CD8+ T cells from blood. The receptor was isolated from a human donor in good health. The V and J genes are TRBV19 and TRBJ1-4; TRBD1 matches 8 bases. CDR3 bases: TGTGCCAGTAGTATAATTCTCGTCCTGGACAGGGACCATGAAAAACTGTTTTTT. Protein sequence: CASSIILVLDRDHEKLFF.